The 25 T cell receptor beta chains below come from one sample, sequenced in a study of response to subunit inactivated influenza vaccine. Each CDR3 protein is one row after TCRdb ran MiXCR on the RT-PCR reads. Of 500,000 to 700,000 distinct CDR3 sequences in the sample, 20% to 25% were seen once. In addition, the sample was reused for a study of T cells expressing NK-cell markers. That work adds: As the method of synthesis, 5'RACE template switching with UMIs yielded TCR beta cDNA.

The specimen was CD4+ T cells sorted from PBMCs, collected approximately 12 days after vaccination. The receptors stem from a man aged 45-60 years who received an inactivated influenza vaccine.

The rearrangement uses TRBV20-1 and TRBJ2-1; 9 bases are a match to TRBD2. There are 16 residues in the CDR3. Germline values: CDR1 DFQATT, CDR2 SNEGSKA (reference sequence). V was clipped by 0 bases and J by 4 bases; unmatched bases: 7. The CDR3 sequence is CSARDRERGAYNEQFF. The CDR3 region has the DNA TGCAGTGCTAGAGATCGGGAGCGGGGGGCTTACAATGAGCAGTTCTTC.

The chain joins TRBV30 to TRBJ1-2, with 9 bases matching TRBD1. The CDR3 runs to 13 residues. Germline CDR1 reads GTSNPN; CDR2 reads SVGIG (reference sequence). J gave up 5 bases and V 4 bases, and 5 bases lay outside the gene matches. The CDR3 here is CAWKGQGPYGYTF. CDR3 DNA sequence: TGTGCCTGGAAGGGACAGGGTCCGTATGGCTACACCTTC.

This clonotype was seen a few times. The CDR3 reads CASSLDGQPNQPQHF. CDR3 nucleotides: TGTGCCAGCAGCTTGGATGGACAGCCGAATCAGCCCCAGCATTTT. The chain uses TRBV5-5 and TRBJ1-5; the D gene is possibly TRBD1 (6 bases). The length of the CDR3 is 15 residues. Germline CDR1 SGHKS, CDR2 YYEKEE (reference sequence). Trimming left V 0 bases short and J 4 bases short, with 11 bases between.

The V gene is TRBV7-2, the J gene TRBJ2-1; TRBD1 might be the D (6 bases). This CDR3 region has 13 residues. Germline V lookup: CDR1 SGHTA, CDR2 FQGNSA. V was clipped by 5 bases and J by 11 bases, with 16 bases between them. The CDR3 loop is CASSATGTQKQFF. CDR3 DNA: TGTGCCAGCAGCGCCACCGGGACACAAAAGCAGTTCTTC.

The chain has TRBV24-1 and TRBJ1-2; TRBD1 matches at 7 bases. Germline CDR1 is KGHDR and CDR2 is SFDVKD. V lost 4 bases and J lost 8; bases outside the gene matches: 9. The CDR3 is 14 residues long. CDR3 in DNA: TGTGCCACCAGTGACCTTGACAGGGTTGGCGGCTACACCTTC. Translating it yields CATSDLDRVGGYTF.

The V and J genes are TRBV28 and TRBJ1-5; 7 bases map to TRBD1. The germline gives CDR1 MDHEN, CDR2 SYDVKM. This CDR3 region has 15 residues. After removal of 6 bases from V and 1 base from J, the junction contained 6 bases not matched to a gene. The CDR3 DNA follows: TGTGCCAGCAGCCAAATGGACAGGAGCAATCAGCCCCAGCATTTT. Amino acid sequence: CASSQMDRSNQPQHF.

This clonotype showed up just a few times. The rearrangement uses TRBV6-5 and TRBJ2-7; 12 bases are shared with TRBD2. The length of the CDR3 is 18 residues. V lost 5 bases to trimming and J lost 5 bases; unmatched junction nucleotides: 16. The germline gives CDR1 MNHEY, CDR2 SVGAGI. The CDR3 DNA sequence: TGTGCCAGCAGTCCAGGGACTAGCGGGCCCCAATCCATCCACGAGCAGTACTTC. This encodes CASSPGTSGPQSIHEQYF.

The V gene is TRBV10-3, the J gene TRBJ2-1; 7 bases agree with TRBD1. This CDR3 region has 15 residues. Trimming at V came to 0 bases and at J to 7 bases, leaving 6 bases not matched to a gene. Germline V lookup: CDR1 ENHRY, CDR2 SYGVKD. The CDR3 is CAISESSGGGNEQFF. In DNA form, the CDR3 reads TGTGCCATCAGTGAGTCGTCAGGGGGTGGGAATGAGCAGTTCTTC.

This clonotype appeared a few times. The J gene is TRBJ2-2, the V gene TRBV5-1; D is perhaps TRBD2 (5 bases). Germline V gives CDR1 SGHRS, CDR2 YFSETQ. CDR3 size: 16 residues. The V and J ends lost 0 bases and 4 bases respectively, with 13 bases between them. CDR3 residues: CASSLGAGVGTGELFF. In DNA, the CDR3 is TGCGCCAGCAGCTTGGGCGCCGGGGTTGGCACCGGGGAGCTGTTTTTT.

V is TRBV28 and J is TRBJ2-7; a weak D match, TRBD1 (7 bases). CDR3 length: 15 amino acids. Looked up from germline, CDR1 is MDHEN and CDR2 is SYDVKM. V was trimmed by 2 bases and J by 1 base, leaving 12 bases between them. The CDR3 reads CASSLPGGLSYEQYF. In DNA form, the CDR3 reads TGTGCCAGCAGTTTACCAGGGGGGCTATCCTACGAGCAGTACTTC.

This rearrangement joins TRBV15 to TRBJ2-1; 10 bases align to TRBD2. The CDR3 length is 17 residues. V was clipped by 1 base and J by 8 bases; unmatched bases: 11. Per the germline V gene, CDR1 is LNHNV and CDR2 is YYDKDF (reference sequence). Here the CDR3 DNA reads TGTGCCACCAGCAGAGGGGCTAGCGGGAGTATTGAACATGAGCAGTTCTTC. Its translation: CATSRGASGSIEHEQFF. The entire variable domain, with the rest obtained from reference TRBV15 and TRBJ2-1, is as follows: DAMVIQNPRYQVTQFGKPVTLSCSQTLNHNVMYWYQQKSSQAPKLLFHYYDKDFNNEADTPDNFQSRRPNTSFCFLDIRSPGLGDTAMYLCATSRGASGSIEHEQFFGPGTRLTVL.

This clonotype was seen a few times. The rearrangement uses TRBV12-3 or TRBV12-4 and TRBJ1-2; D remains unclear. CDR3 length: 13 residues. Trimming shortened V by 2 bases and J by 4 bases, and 8 bases separated the two germline ends. The CDR3 sequence: CASSLMAGYGYTF. As DNA, the CDR3 is TGTGCCAGCAGTTTAATGGCAGGCTATGGCTACACCTTC.

At least ten counts were recorded for this clonotype. The rearrangement links TRBV12-3 or TRBV12-4 to TRBJ2-2; 7 positions agree with TRBD2. V shed 5 bases and J 7 bases; nucleotides not matched to a gene: 7. The CDR3 covers 14 residues. CDR3 nucleotides: TGTGCCAGCAGTCCCCGGGAGGTGGTCGGGGAGCTGTTTTTT. Protein sequence: CASSPREVVGELFF.

In DNA form, the CDR3 reads TGTGCCAGCAGCTTAGAAAGGGGAAGGGGGGAGCAGTACTTC. It is translated as CASSLERGRGEQYF. The rearrangement uses TRBV7-2 and TRBJ2-7, with D perhaps matching TRBD1 (6 bases). V lost 1 base and J 7 bases, leaving 14 bases between the germline ends. CDR1 is SGHTA and CDR2 is FQGNSA in the germline V gene. This CDR3 contains 14 residues.

In its sample, this clonotype was seen a few times. The J gene is TRBJ2-3, the V gene TRBV2; D uncertain. Trimming removed 7 bases from V and 0 bases from J, with 11 bases in between. The CDR3 extends over 14 amino acids. The germline V gene has CDR1 SNHLY and CDR2 FYNNEI. In DNA form, the CDR3 reads TGTGCCAGCACCCTAGAGACTAGCACAGATACGCAGTATTTT. Its protein product is CASTLETSTDTQYF.

The CDR3 loop reads CAIREIAGVATGELFF. CDR3 nucleotides: TGTGCCATCAGGGAAATAGCGGGAGTCGCCACCGGGGAGCTGTTTTTT. The rearrangement uses TRBV10-3 and TRBJ2-2; 9 bases fit TRBD2. The CDR3 extends over 16 amino acids. V dropped 6 bases and J dropped 4; count of bases not matched to a gene: 9. Per the germline V gene, CDR1 is ENHRY and CDR2 is SYGVKD.

In this sample, this clonotype turned up a few times. The chain links TRBV10-2 to TRBJ1-1; 7 bases align to TRBD1. This CDR3 spans 15 amino acids. Germline V gene lookup returns CDR1 WSHSY and CDR2 SAAADI. V gave up 5 bases and J gave up 4 bases; unmatched junction bases: 10. The DNA for the CDR3 is TGCGCCAGCAGTCCCGGGACAGTACGTGGCACTGAAGCTTTCTTT. The encoded protein is CASSPGTVRGTEAFF.

This sequence joins TRBV12-3 or TRBV12-4 and TRBJ1-5; D is ambiguous. The ends were cut back, 5 bases at V and 4 bases at J, with 15 bases in the middle. The CDR3 sequence is 15 residues long. The CDR3 region is CASSTTTTVNQPQHF. The DNA of the CDR3 is TGTGCCAGCAGTACCACGACCACGGTGAATCAGCCCCAGCATTTT.

This clonotype was counted only a few times. V is TRBV29-1 and J is TRBJ1-1, with 11 bases aligning to TRBD1. Germline values: CDR1 SQVTM, CDR2 ANQGSEA. Trimming removed 8 bases from V and 8 bases from J; junction bases left unmatched: 7. The CDR3 contains 12 residues. This CDR3 is CSYLGDRGEAFF. For the CDR3, the DNA is TGCAGCTATCTGGGGGACAGGGGGGAAGCTTTCTTT.

The chain is built from TRBV20-1 and TRBJ1-2; possible D gene TRBD1, 5 bases. CDR1 is DFQATT, CDR2 SNEGSKA, per germline (reference sequence). V was pared by 3 bases and J by 4 bases, with 12 bases between. The CDR3 sequence is 13 residues long. The CDR3 reads CSASWVRGYGYTF. CDR3 nucleotides: TGCAGTGCTAGTTGGGTGAGGGGCTATGGCTACACCTTC.

This clonotype was observed a few times. The rearrangement links TRBV3-1 to TRBJ1-1; D is undetermined. The CDR3 covers 13 residues. Germline values: CDR1 LGHDT, CDR2 YNNKEL (reference sequence). Trimming removed 1 base at V and 1 base at J, with 4 bases between. This chain's CDR3 is CASSQGANTEAFF. DNA of the CDR3: TGTGCCAGCAGCCAAGGGGCGAACACTGAAGCTTTCTTT.

The CDR3 loop reads CASSYRVRGYEQYF. DNA for the CDR3: TGTGCCAGCAGTTACAGGGTCCGGGGCTACGAGCAGTACTTC. This rearrangement joins TRBV6-5 to TRBJ2-7, with D maybe TRBD2 (5 bases). V dropped 2 bases and J dropped 3 bases, with 11 bases sitting between them. Germline V CDR1 and CDR2: MNHEY, SVGAGI. The CDR3 has 14 residues.

The chain carries TRBV6-7 and TRBJ2-2; TRBD1 matches at 9 bases. TRBV6-7 falls under the ORF class, with uncertain function. The length of the CDR3 is 18 residues. The junction had 19 bases not matched to a gene; V was cut back by 8 bases and J by 6 bases. The CDR3 region has the DNA TGTGCCAGCTCCCTCCTCCCCAGGGACAGGGAAGTCCCCGGGGAGCTGTTTTTT. Amino acid sequence: CASSLLPRDREVPGELFF.

The chain has TRBV7-9 and TRBJ1-2, with D maybe TRBD1 (6 bases). The germline V gene encodes CDR1 SEHNR and CDR2 FQNEAQ (reference sequence). The CDR3 contains 13 residues. Trimming shortened V by 9 bases and J by 8 bases, and 19 bases separated the two germline ends. The DNA of the CDR3 is TGTGCCAGAAGCGTCGGCACAGGGAGAGGCTACACCTTC. Amino acids: CARSVGTGRGYTF.

Worth noting for this clonotype: The junction departs from the called germline gene at one end, perhaps through a read error. This chain links TRBV5-1 with TRBJ2-2; 8 positions match TRBD1. In germline, CDR1 is SGHRS, CDR2 YFSETQ. CDR3 length equals 14 residues. DNA of the CDR3: TGCGCCAGCAGCCGGGACACCTCGACAGGGGAGCTGTTATTT. Translated: CASSRDTSTGELLF.